Listed below are T cell receptor beta chains from one sample, sequenced in a study of monozygotic twins with cystic fibrosis. Assay used: immunoSEQ multiplex PCR; TCRdb lists only in-frame clones, some missing. The sample has about 20,000 clones, around 96% seen once. Sequenced material: blood. All receptors derive from a girl aged 2 to 9 with cystic fibrosis. CDR3s include the opening cysteine and the closing phenylalanine or tryptophan. The order of the fields is V gene, clone size, D gene, J gene, CDR3 DNA, CDR3 protein. D genes are given only for firm matches. Rows may omit the clone size; those that give it use once, few, many or a size class.

V: TRBV19
size: .
D: TRBD1
J: TRBJ1-2
DNA: TGTGCCAGTAGTATAGAAGACAGGGGGTTTCGCTATGGCTACACCTTC
CDR3: CASSIEDRGFRYGYTF

V: TRBV5-6
size: .
D: .
J: TRBJ2-1
DNA: TGTGCCAGCAGCTTGGGGCTGGCTCATGAGCAGTTCTTC
CDR3: CASSLGLAHEQFF

V: TRBV19
size: .
D: TRBD1
J: TRBJ1-6
DNA: TGTGCCAGTAGCTCCGACAGGGCGGATTCACCCCTCCACTTT
CDR3: CASSSDRADSPLHF

V: TRBV19
size: .
D: .
J: TRBJ2-3
DNA: TGTGCCAGTAGTACCCCCACCGGAGCGGGAGATACGCAGTATTTT
CDR3: CASSTPTGAGDTQYF

V: TRBV6-1
size: .
D: .
J: TRBJ2-1
DNA: TGTGCCAGCAGTGGACCCAACAATGAGCAGTTCTTC
CDR3: CASSGPNNEQFF

V: TRBV16
size: .
D: TRBD1
J: TRBJ2-1
DNA: TGTGCCAGCAGCCTAAGCCGGACAGGGGGCAATGAGCAGTTCTTC
CDR3: CASSLSRTGGNEQFF

V: TRBV13
size: .
D: TRBD1
J: TRBJ1-3
DNA: TGTGCCAGCAGCCTTGGGACAGGACCTTTTACTGGAAACACCATATATTTT
CDR3: CASSLGTGPFTGNTIYF

V: TRBV7-9
size: few
D: .
J: TRBJ1-6
DNA: TGTGCCAGCAGCTTAGCCCAGTTTTCACCCCTCCACTTT
CDR3: CASSLAQFSPLHF

V: TRBV6-5
size: once
D: .
J: TRBJ1-1
DNA: TGTGCCAGCAGTTACTCCAGGGGGAACACTGAAGCTTTCTTT
CDR3: CASSYSRGNTEAFF

V: TRBV19
size: once
D: TRBD2
J: TRBJ2-7
DNA: TGTGCCAGTAGTCCGCGGACTAGCGGGGGGTCCGGACTTTCCTACGAGCAGTACTTC
CDR3: CASSPRTSGGSGLSYEQYF

V: TRBV11-3
size: .
D: .
J: TRBJ1-4
DNA: TGTGCCAGCAGCGGGGGGATTGGGGAAAAACTGTTTTTT
CDR3: CASSGGIGEKLFF

V: TRBV14
size: .
D: TRBD2
J: TRBJ2-3
DNA: TGTGCCAGCAGCGTCCTAGCGGGGGGCACAGATACGCAGTATTTT
CDR3: CASSVLAGGTDTQYF

V: TRBV28
size: .
D: TRBD2
J: TRBJ2-5
DNA: TGTGCCAGCAGTTTTGATGGGACTAGGGAGACCCAGTACTTC
CDR3: CASSFDGTRETQYF

V: TRBV19
size: .
D: TRBD1
J: TRBJ2-7
DNA: TGTGCCAGTAGTTCCGGGACAGGGTCCCACGAGCAGTACTTC
CDR3: CASSSGTGSHEQYF

V: TRBV9
size: once
D: TRBD1
J: TRBJ2-2
DNA: TGTGCCAGCAGCGTAGGAGGGACAGGCAACACCGGGGAGCTGTTTTTT
CDR3: CASSVGGTGNTGELFF

V: TRBV6-5
size: once
D: TRBD1
J: TRBJ1-1
DNA: TGTGCCAGCAGTTACTCAGGGGGCGCCCAGGACACTGAAGCTTTCTTT
CDR3: CASSYSGGAQDTEAFF

V: TRBV5-6
size: once
D: TRBD1
J: TRBJ2-5
DNA: TGTGCCAGCAGCTCTATAAAGTCCGGACAGGTTAGGGAGACCCAGTACTTC
CDR3: CASSSIKSGQVRETQYF

V: TRBV5-6
size: .
D: .
J: TRBJ1-3
DNA: TGTGCCAGCAGCTTGGTTCCGGGGGGCTCTGGAAACACCATATATTTT
CDR3: CASSLVPGGSGNTIYF

V: TRBV5-3
size: .
D: TRBD1
J: TRBJ1-6
DNA: TGTGCCAGAAGCTTGTTGGACAGGGACCGAGAGTCCAATTCACCCCTCCACTTT
CDR3: CARSLLDRDRESNSPLHF

V: TRBV6-5
size: .
D: .
J: TRBJ1-1
DNA: TGTGCCAGCAGTTACGGAGATGGAACGGTCGCTGAAGCTTTCTTT
CDR3: CASSYGDGTVAEAFF

V: TRBV7-9
size: .
D: .
J: TRBJ1-6
DNA: TGTGCCAGCAGCTACTGGACAGACGATAATTCACCCCTCCACTTT
CDR3: CASSYWTDDNSPLHF

V: TRBV9
size: once
D: .
J: TRBJ1-2
DNA: TGTGCCAGCAGCGTAGAAGGCAGGGGACCCTACACCTTC
CDR3: CASSVEGRGPYTF

V: TRBV15
size: .
D: .
J: TRBJ1-6
DNA: TGTGCCACCAGCAGGGACTCTAATTCACCCCTCCACTTT
CDR3: CATSRDSNSPLHF

V: TRBV9
size: .
D: .
J: TRBJ1-1
DNA: TGTGCCAGCAGCGTAGGAGTTCTGGGGCACACTGAAGCTTTCTTT
CDR3: CASSVGVLGHTEAFF

V: TRBV6-1
size: .
D: TRBD1
J: TRBJ1-4
DNA: TGTGCCAGCAGTCCTGGGACAGTACCTAATGAAAAACTGTTTTTT
CDR3: CASSPGTVPNEKLFF

V: TRBV6-5
size: .
D: TRBD2
J: TRBJ2-1
DNA: TGTGCCAGCAGATATAGCGGGGGGGCCTACAATGAGCAGTTCTTC
CDR3: CASRYSGGAYNEQFF

V: TRBV10-3
size: .
D: .
J: TRBJ1-1
DNA: TGTGCCATCAGTGCTAGTTCGAACACTGAAGCTTTCTTT
CDR3: CAISASSNTEAFF

V: TRBV10-2
size: .
D: .
J: TRBJ1-1
DNA: TGCGCCAGCTCAGATCCGGACAGCAGGGGTCGGACTGAAGCTTTCTTT
CDR3: CASSDPDSRGRTEAFF

V: TRBV30
size: .
D: TRBD2
J: TRBJ2-1
DNA: TGTGCCTGGAGTCGCGCGGGGGGGGTCGAGCAGTTCTTC
CDR3: CAWSRAGGVEQFF

V: TRBV18
size: .
D: TRBD2
J: TRBJ2-1
DNA: TGTGCCAGCTCGCCCCAGGGACTAGCGGGGGGTAATGAGCAGTTCTTC
CDR3: CASSPQGLAGGNEQFF

V: TRBV7-2
size: .
D: TRBD1
J: TRBJ1-6
DNA: TGTGCCAGCAGCTCGACAGGGGGGGGTTCACCCCTCCACTTT
CDR3: CASSSTGGGSPLHF

V: TRBV30
size: .
D: .
J: TRBJ1-1
DNA: TGTGCCTGGGTACAGGGTCGGGACACTGAAGCTTTCTTT
CDR3: CAWVQGRDTEAFF

V: TRBV5-5
size: .
D: TRBD2
J: TRBJ2-3
DNA: TGTGCCAGCAGCTTGGGACTAGCGGGGCCTACTAGAGATACGCAGTATTTT
CDR3: CASSLGLAGPTRDTQYF

V: TRBV7-2
size: .
D: .
J: TRBJ1-1
DNA: TGTGCCAGCAGCTTTTACCAGGGTTACACTGAAGCTTTCTTT
CDR3: CASSFYQGYTEAFF

V: TRBV10-3
size: .
D: .
J: TRBJ2-3
DNA: TGTGCCACAGGGACTAGCACAGATACGCAGTATTTT
CDR3: CATGTSTDTQYF

V: TRBV7-2
size: .
D: TRBD2
J: TRBJ2-3
DNA: TGTGCCAGCAGCTTACCCGGCGGGGGGGCCTGGGGATTCACAGATACGCAGTATTTT
CDR3: CASSLPGGGAWGFTDTQYF

V: TRBV5-1
size: .
D: .
J: TRBJ2-2
DNA: TGCGCCAGCAGCTTGGACAGCCTAGGATCCGGGGAGCTGTTTTTT
CDR3: CASSLDSLGSGELFF

V: TRBV5-4
size: .
D: .
J: TRBJ2-6
DNA: TGTGCCAGCAGCCCGGTGGACGGGGCCAGGGCCAACGTCCTGACTTTC
CDR3: CASSPVDGARANVLTF

V: TRBV15
size: .
D: TRBD2
J: TRBJ2-3
DNA: TGTGCCACCAGCAGAGATCGGACTAGGAGCACAGATACGCAGTATTTT
CDR3: CATSRDRTRSTDTQYF

V: TRBV11-3
size: .
D: .
J: TRBJ1-4
DNA: TGTGCCAGCAGCTTACAGTCGTACGAAAAACTGTTTTTT
CDR3: CASSLQSYEKLFF

V: TRBV6-5
size: .
D: .
J: TRBJ1-5
DNA: TGTGCCAGCAGTGGGAGTAATCAGCCCCAGCATTTT
CDR3: CASSGSNQPQHF

V: TRBV30
size: few
D: .
J: TRBJ1-5
DNA: TGTGCCTGGAGTGGGACAGTTAGCAATCAGCCCCAGCATTTT
CDR3: CAWSGTVSNQPQHF

V: TRBV6-6
size: few
D: .
J: TRBJ2-7
DNA: TGTGCCAGCACCCCAATGCTTGGGGGCAATTACGAGCAGTACTTC
CDR3: CASTPMLGGNYEQYF

V: TRBV11-2
size: .
D: TRBD2
J: TRBJ2-5
DNA: TGTGCCAGCAGCTTACCCCGTCGGGCGGGGGAGGTAACACAAGAGACCCAGTACTTC
CDR3: CASSLPRRAGEVTQETQYF

V: TRBV6-5
size: .
D: .
J: TRBJ2-7
DNA: TGTGCCAGCAGTTACTCCAGTTACGAGCAGTACTTC
CDR3: CASSYSSYEQYF

V: TRBV5-4
size: .
D: .
J: TRBJ2-3
DNA: TGTGCCAGCAGCTTGGTTGCCATTGGCACAGATACGCAGTATTTT
CDR3: CASSLVAIGTDTQYF